This T cell receptor beta chain appears in the sequencing data of a study of cytomegalovirus exposure and HLA in healthy donors. Concerning this clone: Antigen unknown. A junction boundary mismatches the germline segment, possibly from a read error.

Germline CDR1 is SEHNR and CDR2 is FQNEAQ (reference sequence). The CDR3 is 14 residues long. Overall study findings and caveats: It was in a later analysis that TCR association rates were seen to vary by HLA locus, highest for DRB1 and lowest for HLA-C. In an earlier analysis, productive rearrangement rates for most beta V segments clustered near 87% or 30%.

The PCR contained 60 Vbeta and 13 Jbeta primers. Profiled with immunoSEQ multiplex PCR; TCRdb holds only in-frame clones, not every one. The table includes 120,000 to 150,000 clones, roughly 88% detected once. The receptor's source is a middle-aged woman in good health and CMV-seronegative. The chain uses TRBV7-9 and TRBJ2-1, with 7 bases fitting TRBD2. Sequencing was performed on PBMCs. The CDR3 loop is CSSRPGLPNNEQFF. The CDR3 DNA reads TGTTCCAGCAGACCGGGACTACCGAACAATGAGCAGTTCTTC.